This TCR beta chain was documented in a study of blood T cells in healthy people across ages. Study results and caveats: Diversity of TCR beta per million T cells declined in a roughly linear way with age. The diversity estimates, figures obtained from one million T cells, were considered underestimates.

This clonotype was counted many times. What it binds is unknown. A sample-barcoded 5' primer and a J-beta primer mix were used in a second PCR of roughly 7 to 12 cycles. Every cDNA molecule carried a tag from a template-switch adaptor bearing 12 random nucleotides. Each CDR3 protein is one row after TCRdb ran MiXCR on the 5' RACE reads. This table holds about 730,000 distinct CDR3 sequences, about 42% found once. The origin of this receptor is an older woman in good health. The sample was blood.

The DNA for the CDR3 is TGTGCCAGCAGCTTAGCGGGGCTAGCCGGGGATGAGCAGTTCTTC. Its protein is CASSLAGLAGDEQFF. This chain uses TRBV7-6 with TRBJ2-1, with D perhaps matching TRBD1 or TRBD2 (5 bases each). Trimming removed 0 bases at V and 8 bases at J, with 14 bases between. This CDR3 has 15 amino acids. CDR1 and CDR2 (germline): SGHVS, FNYEAQ.